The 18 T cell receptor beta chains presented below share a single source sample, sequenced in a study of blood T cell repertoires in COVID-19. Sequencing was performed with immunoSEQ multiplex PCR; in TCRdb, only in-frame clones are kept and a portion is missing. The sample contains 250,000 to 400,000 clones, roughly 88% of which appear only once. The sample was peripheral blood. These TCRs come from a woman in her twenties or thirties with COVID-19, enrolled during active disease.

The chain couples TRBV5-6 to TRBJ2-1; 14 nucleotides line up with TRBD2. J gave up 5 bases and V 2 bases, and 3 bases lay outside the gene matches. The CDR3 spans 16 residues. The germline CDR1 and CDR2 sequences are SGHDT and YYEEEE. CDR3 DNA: TGTGCCAGCAGCTTCGGACTAGCGGGAGGCCACAATGAGCAGTTCTTC. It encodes CASSFGLAGGHNEQFF.

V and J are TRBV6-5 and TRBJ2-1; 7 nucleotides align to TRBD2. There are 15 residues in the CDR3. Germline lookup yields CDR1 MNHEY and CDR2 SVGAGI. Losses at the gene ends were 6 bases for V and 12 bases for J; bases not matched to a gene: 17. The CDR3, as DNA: TGTGCCAGCAGCCCCGGGACTACCATACCCCAGTGGCAGTTCTTC. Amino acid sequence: CASSPGTTIPQWQFF.

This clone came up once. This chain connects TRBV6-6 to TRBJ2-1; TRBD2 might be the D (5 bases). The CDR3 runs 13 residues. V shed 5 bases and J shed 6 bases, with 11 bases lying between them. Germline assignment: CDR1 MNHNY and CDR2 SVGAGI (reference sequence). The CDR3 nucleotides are TGTGCCAGCAGTCCCTCCGAGGGCAATGAGCAGTTCTTC. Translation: CASSPSEGNEQFF.

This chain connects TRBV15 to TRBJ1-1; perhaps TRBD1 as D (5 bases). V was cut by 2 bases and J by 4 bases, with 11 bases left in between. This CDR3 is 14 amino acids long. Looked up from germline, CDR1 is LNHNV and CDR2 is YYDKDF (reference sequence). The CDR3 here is CATSRSTGPTEAFF. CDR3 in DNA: TGTGCCACCAGCAGATCAACAGGCCCCACTGAAGCTTTCTTT.

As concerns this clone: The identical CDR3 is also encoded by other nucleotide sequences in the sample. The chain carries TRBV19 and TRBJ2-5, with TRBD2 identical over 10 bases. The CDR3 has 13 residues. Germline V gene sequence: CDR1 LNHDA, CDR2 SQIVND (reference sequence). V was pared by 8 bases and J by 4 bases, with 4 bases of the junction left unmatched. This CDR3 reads CASSGTSVETQYF. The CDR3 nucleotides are TGTGCCAGTTCCGGGACTAGCGTAGAGACCCAGTACTTC.

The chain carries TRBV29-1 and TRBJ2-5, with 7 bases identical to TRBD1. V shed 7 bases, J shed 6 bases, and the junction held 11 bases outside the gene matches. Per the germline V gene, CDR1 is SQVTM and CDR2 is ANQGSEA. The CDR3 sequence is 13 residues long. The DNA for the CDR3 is TGCAGCGCCCCTGGGACAGACGGTCAGACCCAGTACTTC. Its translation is CSAPGTDGQTQYF. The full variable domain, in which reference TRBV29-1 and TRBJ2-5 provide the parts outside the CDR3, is SAVISQKPSRDICQRGTSLTIQCQVDSQVTMMFWYRQQPGQSLTLIATANQGSEATYESGFVIDKFPISRPNLTFSTLTVSNMSPEDSSIYLCSAPGTDGQTQYFGPGTRLLVL.

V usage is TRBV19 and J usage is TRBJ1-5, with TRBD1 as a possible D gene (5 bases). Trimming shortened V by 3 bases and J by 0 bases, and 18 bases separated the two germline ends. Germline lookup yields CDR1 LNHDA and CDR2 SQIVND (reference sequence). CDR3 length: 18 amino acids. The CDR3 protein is CASSIPQGRKNSNQPQHF. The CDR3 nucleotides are TGTGCCAGTAGTATCCCCCAGGGTAGGAAAAATAGCAATCAGCCCCAGCATTTT.

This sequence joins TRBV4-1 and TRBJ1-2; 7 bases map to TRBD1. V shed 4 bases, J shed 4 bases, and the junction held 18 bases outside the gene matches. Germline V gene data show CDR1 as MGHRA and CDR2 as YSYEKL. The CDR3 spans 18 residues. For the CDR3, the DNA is TGCGCCAGCAGCCCTAACCCCAGGGGGACTCTGACTGGCTATGGCTACACCTTC. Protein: CASSPNPRGTLTGYGYTF.

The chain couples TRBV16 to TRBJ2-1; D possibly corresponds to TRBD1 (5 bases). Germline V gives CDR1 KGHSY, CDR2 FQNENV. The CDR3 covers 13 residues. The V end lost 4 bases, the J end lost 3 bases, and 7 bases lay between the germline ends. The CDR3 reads CASSLDSYNEQFF. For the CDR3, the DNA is TGTGCCAGCAGCCTCGACAGCTACAATGAGCAGTTCTTC.

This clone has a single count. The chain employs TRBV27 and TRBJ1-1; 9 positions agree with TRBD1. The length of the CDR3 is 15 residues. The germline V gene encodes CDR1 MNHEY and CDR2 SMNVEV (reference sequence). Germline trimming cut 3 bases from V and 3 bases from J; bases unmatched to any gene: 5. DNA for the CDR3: TGTGCCAGCAGTTTTTCAGACAGGGGGGACACTGAAGCTTTCTTT. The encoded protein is CASSFSDRGDTEAFF.

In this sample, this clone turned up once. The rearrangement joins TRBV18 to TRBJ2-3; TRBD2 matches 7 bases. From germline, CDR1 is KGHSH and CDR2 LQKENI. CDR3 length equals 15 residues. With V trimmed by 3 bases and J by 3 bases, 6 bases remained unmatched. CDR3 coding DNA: TGTGCCAGCTCACCTGGACTAGGCAAGACAGATACGCAGTATTTT. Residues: CASSPGLGKTDTQYF.

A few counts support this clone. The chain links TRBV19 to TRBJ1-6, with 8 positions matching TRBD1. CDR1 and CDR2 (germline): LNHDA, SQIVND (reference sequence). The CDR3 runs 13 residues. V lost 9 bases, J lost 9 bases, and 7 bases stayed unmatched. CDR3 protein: CASRQGLSSPLHF. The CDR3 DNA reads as TGTGCCAGCAGACAGGGGTTGAGTTCACCCCTCCACTTT.

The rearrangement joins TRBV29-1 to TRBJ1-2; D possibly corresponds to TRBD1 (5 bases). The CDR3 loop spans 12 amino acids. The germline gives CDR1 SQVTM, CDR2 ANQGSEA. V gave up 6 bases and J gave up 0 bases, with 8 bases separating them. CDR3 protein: CSVGGPNYGYTF. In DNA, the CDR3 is TGCAGCGTCGGGGGACCTAACTATGGCTACACCTTC.

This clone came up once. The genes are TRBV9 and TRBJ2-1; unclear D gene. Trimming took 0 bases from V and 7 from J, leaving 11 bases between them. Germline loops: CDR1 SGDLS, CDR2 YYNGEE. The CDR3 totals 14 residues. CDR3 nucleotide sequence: TGTGCCAGCAGCGTAGCCCTAGGTAAGAATGAGCAGTTCTTC. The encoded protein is CASSVALGKNEQFF. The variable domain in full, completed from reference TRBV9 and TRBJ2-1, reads DSGVTQTPKHLITATGQRVTLRCSPRSGDLSVYWYQQSLDQGLQFLIQYYNGEERAKGNILERFSAQQFPDLHSELNLSSLELGDSALYFCASSVALGKNEQFFGPGTRLTVL.

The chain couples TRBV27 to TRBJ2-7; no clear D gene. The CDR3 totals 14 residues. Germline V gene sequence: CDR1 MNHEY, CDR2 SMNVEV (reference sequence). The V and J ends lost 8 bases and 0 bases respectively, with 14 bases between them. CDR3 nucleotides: TGTGCCAGCTCCTTAAGCCTACTCTCCTACGAGCAGTACTTC. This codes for CASSLSLLSYEQYF.

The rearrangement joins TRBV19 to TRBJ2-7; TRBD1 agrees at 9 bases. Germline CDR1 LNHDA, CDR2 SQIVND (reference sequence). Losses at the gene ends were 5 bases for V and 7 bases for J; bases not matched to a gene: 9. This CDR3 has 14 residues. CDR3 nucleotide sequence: TGTGCCAGTAGTGCCGGGACAGGGTCTGGGGAGCAGTACTTC. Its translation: CASSAGTGSGEQYF.

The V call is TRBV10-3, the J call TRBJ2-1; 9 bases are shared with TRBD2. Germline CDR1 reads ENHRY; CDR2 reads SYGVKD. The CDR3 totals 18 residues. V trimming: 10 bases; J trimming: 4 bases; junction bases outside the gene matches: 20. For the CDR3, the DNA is TGTGCCAAGAAAACCCCAAAGTCCGGGACTAGCCCTTACAATGAGCAGTTCTTC. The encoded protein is CAKKTPKSGTSPYNEQFF.

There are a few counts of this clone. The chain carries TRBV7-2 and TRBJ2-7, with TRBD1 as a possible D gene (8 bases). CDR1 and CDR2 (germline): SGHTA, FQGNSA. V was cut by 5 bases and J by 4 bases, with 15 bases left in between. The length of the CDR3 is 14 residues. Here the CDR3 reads CASSKQGGPYEQYF. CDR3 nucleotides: TGTGCCAGCAGCAAACAGGGGGGGCCTTACGAGCAGTACTTC.